This is a list of T cell receptor beta chains from one sample in a study of cytotoxic CD8 clonotypes in ibrutinib-treated CLL. Libraries were prepared by immunoSEQ multiplex PCR; TCRdb keeps only in-frame clonotypes and omits some of them. Of some 300,000 clones listed, roughly 80% are singletons. Specimen: PBMCs, collected before ibrutinib treatment. The receptors originated from a human donor with chronic lymphocytic leukemia. Each CDR3 is given with its conserved first and last residue. Each record gives: V gene, clone size, D gene, J gene, CDR3 DNA, CDR3 protein. The D gene is left open where the match is weak. A clone size is listed for some rows: how often the clone was seen (once, few, many), or a class if it is expanded.

TRBV11-2	-	-	TRBJ2-1	TGTGCCAGCAGCTTAGTGGACAGATATTACAATGAGCAGTTCTTC	CASSLVDRYYNEQFF
TRBV7-6	-	TRBD2	TRBJ2-3	TGTGCCAGCAGCTCCGGACTAGCGACAGATACGCAGTATTTT	CASSSGLATDTQYF
TRBV6-1	-	-	TRBJ1-2	TGTGCCAGCAGTAAGACAGGTCTCTATGGCTACACCTTC	CASSKTGLYGYTF
TRBV19	-	TRBD2	TRBJ2-5	TGTGCCAGTAGGTCGCAGCGGGGGCCCTTATTCGAGACCCAGTACTTC	CASRSQRGPLFETQYF
TRBV7-2	-	-	TRBJ2-7	TGTGCCAGCAGCGGGTTGGTAACTAGCCCGAGGCAGTACTTC	CASSGLVTSPRQYF
TRBV7-9	-	-	TRBJ2-7	TGTGCCAGCAGCTTAGACCCCGCCCGGGCGGGCTTTCACGAGCAGTACTTC	CASSLDPARAGFHEQYF
TRBV7-3	few	-	TRBJ2-2	TGTGCCAGCAGCTTATCGTCCGGTTTGGCCGGGGAGCTGTTTTTT	CASSLSSGLAGELFF
TRBV9	few	-	TRBJ1-3	TGTGCCAGCAGCGCCCAGAGGGGCGGCGTAAAGAACACCATATATTTT	CASSAQRGGVKNTIYF
TRBV9	few	-	TRBJ2-7	TGTGCCAGCAGCGCGGGACCCCTCTACGAGCAGTACTTC	CASSAGPLYEQYF
TRBV5-4	-	-	TRBJ2-5	TGTGCCAGCAGCCCCCAAAGGGCCCAAGAGACCCAGTACTTC	CASSPQRAQETQYF
TRBV2	-	TRBD1	TRBJ1-2	TGTGCCAGAACTGACAGGGGTGAAGGCTACACCTTC	CARTDRGEGYTF
TRBV5-1	-	TRBD2	TRBJ2-1	TGCGCCAGCAGCTGGTCCGGGACTAGCGGGACATATTACTACAATGAGCAGTTCTTC	CASSWSGTSGTYYYNEQFF
TRBV6-5	-	-	TRBJ2-7	TGTGCCAGCAGTTACTCGATCGGGAGTGGATACGAGCAGTACTTC	CASSYSIGSGYEQYF
TRBV4-3	-	-	TRBJ2-7	TGCGCCAGCAGCCAAGGGCCAGGGGGTTTTTTAACGGGAGCCCCCTACGAGCAGTACTTC	CASSQGPGGFLTGAPYEQYF
TRBV18	-	-	TRBJ1-1	TGTGCCAGCTCATCTCCCAGGTTTCGTCGGGACACTGAAGCTTTCTTT	CASSSPRFRRDTEAFF
TRBV5-6	-	-	TRBJ2-7	TGTGCCAGCAGCTCAGCATCAGGGAGCTCCTACGAGCAGTACTTC	CASSSASGSSYEQYF
TRBV5-6	-	TRBD1	TRBJ1-3	TGTGCCAGCAGCTTGGGACAGGGGGCCTCTGGAAACACCATATATTTT	CASSLGQGASGNTIYF
TRBV27	-	TRBD2	TRBJ2-5	TGTGCCAGCAGTTCTAGCGGGAGGACGTACCAAGAGACCCAGTACTTC	CASSSSGRTYQETQYF
TRBV6-1	-	-	TRBJ2-7	TGTGCCAGCAGAGCCGGACGGTTAACCTACGAGCAGTACTTC	CASRAGRLTYEQYF
TRBV5-6	-	-	TRBJ2-2	TGTGCCAGCAGCTTGATGGCCAGCCGTCCCGGGGAGCTGTTTTTT	CASSLMASRPGELFF
TRBV6-5	-	-	TRBJ2-3	TGTGCCAGCCTAACGGGTGATACGCAGTATTTT	CASLTGDTQYF
TRBV10-1	-	TRBD2	TRBJ2-7	TGCGCCAGCAGTGAGCCCGGACTAGTTATGAGCGAGCAGTACTTC	CASSEPGLVMSEQYF
TRBV5-4	-	-	TRBJ1-1	TGTGCCAGCAGCTTAGGGACTGAAGCTTTCTTT	CASSLGTEAFF
TRBV2	-	TRBD2	TRBJ2-7	TGTGCCAGCAGTGATTGGCGGGGGAGCTCCTACGAGCAGTACTTC	CASSDWRGSSYEQYF
TRBV9	few	-	TRBJ2-5	TGTGCCAGCAGCAGCCTGAACCAAGAGACCCAGTACTTC	CASSSLNQETQYF
TRBV29-1	once	-	TRBJ2-7	TGCAGCGTTGAAGAATCGGGGCTACGCGAGCAGTACTTC	CSVEESGLREQYF
TRBV4-3	-	-	TRBJ2-3	TGCGCCAGCAGCCAAGTGTTAACCACAGATACGCAGTATTTT	CASSQVLTTDTQYF
TRBV6-1	-	-	TRBJ2-7	TGTGCCAGCACCGATACTAACGAGCAGTACTTC	CASTDTNEQYF
TRBV28	-	-	TRBJ2-7	TGTGCCAGCAGTTTACTAACCCACTACGAGCAGTACTTC	CASSLLTHYEQYF
TRBV19	-	-	TRBJ2-2	TGTGCCAGTAGTATAGGAGGACAGCGTATCGGGGAGCTGTTTTTT	CASSIGGQRIGELFF
TRBV6-5	-	-	TRBJ1-6	TGTGCCAGCAGTTACGGGGGCACCAATTCACCCCTCCACTTT	CASSYGGTNSPLHF
TRBV15	-	-	TRBJ2-1	TGTGCCACCAGCAGAGATAGTGTTGCCGTTGGAGGGGAGAATGAGCAGTTCTTC	CATSRDSVAVGGENEQFF
TRBV15	-	-	TRBJ1-2	TGTGCCACCAGCAGAGATTACTTATATGGCTACACCTTC	CATSRDYLYGYTF
TRBV29-1	-	TRBD1	TRBJ2-7	TGCAGCGTTGACGCCGGACAGGGGGCATACGAGCAGTACTTC	CSVDAGQGAYEQYF
TRBV9	-	TRBD2	TRBJ2-1	TGTGCCAGCAGCGTAGCTTTAAAACTCCCGGGGGCCGGACTAGCAGACTACAATGAGCAGTTCTTC	CASSVALKLPGAGLADYNEQFF
TRBV27	-	TRBD1	TRBJ1-2	TGTGCCAGCAGCCCGGGACAGAACTATGGCTACACCTTC	CASSPGQNYGYTF